Below, one TCR beta chain is given with its context. Sequencing used immunoSEQ multiplex PCR; TCRdb keeps in-frame clones, though not all of them. The sample contains some 130,000 clones, approximately 70% of which appear only once. These data are taken from a study of blood T cell repertoires in COVID-19. About the study: The United States, Italy and Spain supplied acute and convalescent COVID-19 samples. From T cells, B-cell-depleted T cells, or PBMCs came the material, which was cDNA or gDNA.

The CDR3 consists of 12 residues. V dropped 7 bases and J dropped 3 bases, with 10 bases sitting between them. Germline CDR1 and CDR2: LGHNA and YNFKEQ. Sequences were obtained from peripheral blood. The source of this sequence is a woman in her 70s with acute or convalescent COVID-19. This chain connects TRBV4-2 to TRBJ2-7, with unresolved D. The CDR3 bases are TGTGCCAGCACCAGCCCAGGCTACGAGCAGTACTTC. It is translated as CASTSPGYEQYF.